Shown below are 18 T cell receptor beta chains from a single sample sequenced in a study of blood T cell repertoires in COVID-19. The method was immunoSEQ multiplex PCR; TCRdb's version includes in-frame clones alone and lacks a portion of them. The data hold about 240,000 clones, with roughly nine tenths observed a single time. Sample: peripheral blood. Every receptor here comes from a man in his sixties with acute or convalescent COVID-19.

The chain combines TRBV11-2 with TRBJ2-5; tentative D call: TRBD2 (6 bases). CDR3 length equals 14 residues. The V and J ends lost 7 bases and 3 bases respectively, with 15 bases between them. Germline V gene sequence: CDR1 SGHAT, CDR2 FQNNGV. The CDR3 bases are TGTGCCAGCAACCCGGGGCTAGCGAAAGAGACCCAGTACTTC. Its protein is CASNPGLAKETQYF.

The genes are TRBV15 and TRBJ1-2, with a possible D match to TRBD1 (5 bases). Germline CDR1 LNHNV, CDR2 YYDKDF (reference sequence). The CDR3 length is 15 residues. Deletions cut 0 bases from V and 2 bases from J, with 10 bases between. The chain's CDR3 is CATSRERGTNYGYTF. CDR3 sequence (DNA): TGTGCCACCAGCAGAGAACGGGGGACGAACTATGGCTACACCTTC.

This rearrangement joins TRBV6-1 to TRBJ2-5; D not resolved. CDR1 and CDR2 from the germline V gene are MNHNS and SASEGT. V lost 1 base and J 2 bases, leaving 8 bases between the germline ends. This CDR3 is built from 14 residues. The CDR3 nucleotides are TGTGCCAGCAGTGAAGATAACAGTCAAGAGACCCAGTACTTC. Translated, it gives CASSEDNSQETQYF.

CDR3 amino acids: CASSQRLQGASNYGYTF. The CDR3, as DNA: TGCGCCAGCAGCCAACGGCTACAGGGGGCTTCAAACTATGGCTACACCTTC. The chain links TRBV4-3 to TRBJ1-2; 9 bases are shared with TRBD1. There are 17 residues in the CDR3. V dropped 2 bases and J dropped 2; count of bases not matched to a gene: 9. Germline loops: CDR1 LGHNA, CDR2 YSLEER.

The gene calls are TRBV7-2 and TRBJ2-7; D unclear. V gave up 1 base and J gave up 3 bases, with 13 bases separating them. This CDR3 spans 15 amino acids. The germline gives CDR1 SGHTA, CDR2 FQGNSA. In nucleotides, the CDR3 is TGTGCCAGCAGCTTAGAACGAGCGATAATCTACGAGCAGTACTTC. This sequence encodes CASSLERAIIYEQYF.

This chain joins TRBV5-6 and TRBJ2-5; D unresolved. V was pared by 4 bases and J by 4 bases, with 8 bases between. This CDR3 region has 12 residues. Germline CDR1 SGHDT, CDR2 YYEEEE. Here the CDR3 reads CASSIRRETQYF. The DNA of the CDR3 is TGTGCCAGCAGCATTCGGAGAGAGACCCAGTACTTC.

The chain couples TRBV30 to TRBJ2-7; 13 bases fit TRBD2. The CDR3 has 15 residues. CDR1 is GTSNPN and CDR2 is SVGIG in the germline V gene (reference sequence). The J segment lost 5 bases and the V segment lost 3 bases, leaving 7 bases of the junction unmatched. The chain's CDR3 is CAWRRGLAGEDEQYF. In DNA form, the CDR3 reads TGTGCCTGGAGACGTGGACTAGCGGGAGAGGACGAGCAGTACTTC.

The chain has TRBV5-1 and TRBJ1-2; the match to TRBD1 covers 8 bases. The CDR3 covers 14 residues. CDR1 and CDR2 (germline): SGHRS, YFSETQ. V shed 5 bases and J 2 bases; nucleotides not matched to a gene: 5. The chain's CDR3 is CASRTTGGNYGYTF. The CDR3, as DNA: TGCGCCAGCAGAACCACAGGGGGAAACTATGGCTACACCTTC. The whole variable domain, filled in from reference TRBV5-1 and TRBJ1-2, reads KAGVTQTPRYLIKTRGQQVTLSCSPISGHRSVSWYQQTPGQGLQFLFEYFSETQRNKGNFPGRFSGRQFSNSRSEMNVSTLELGDSALYLCASRTTGGNYGYTFGSGTRLTVV.

This clone has more than one count but fewer than ten. The chain links TRBV11-1 to TRBJ1-1, with 11 bases fitting TRBD1. The CDR3 covers 15 residues. V was pared by 5 bases and J by 5 bases, with 7 bases of the junction left unmatched. Per germline, CDR1 SGHAT and CDR2 FQDESV (reference sequence). The CDR3 sequence: CASSDGQGARTEAFF. CDR3 nucleotides: TGTGCCAGCAGCGACGGACAGGGGGCGAGAACTGAAGCTTTCTTT.

The rearrangement uses TRBV28 and TRBJ1-3; 7 nucleotides match TRBD1. Germline loops: CDR1 MDHEN, CDR2 SYDVKM. V shed 8 bases, J shed 0 bases, and the junction held 10 bases outside the gene matches. CDR3 length equals 16 residues. For the CDR3, the DNA is TGTGCCAGCGGCTCCGGGACAGACCTCTCTGGAAACACCATATATTTT. It yields the protein CASGSGTDLSGNTIYF.

This clone was counted only a few times. This chain uses TRBV7-9 with TRBJ2-7; no firm D call. This CDR3 has 11 amino acids. Trimming took off 6 bases at V and 0 bases at J, with 3 bases between the two ends. Germline V gene sequence: CDR1 SEHNR, CDR2 FQNEAQ (reference sequence). This chain's CDR3 is CASRSSYEQYF. The CDR3 region has the DNA TGTGCCAGCAGGAGCTCCTACGAGCAGTACTTC.

The chain recombines TRBV7-9 with TRBJ2-7; 7 nucleotides align to TRBD1. The ends lost 0 bases at V and 7 bases at J; junction bases unmatched: 6. The CDR3 runs 14 residues. Germline V lookup: CDR1 SEHNR, CDR2 FQNEAQ (reference sequence). CDR3 DNA sequence: TGTGCCAGCAGCTTAGCCCTGACAGGGTTTGAGCAGTACTTC. It encodes CASSLALTGFEQYF.

This clone appeared once. The chain is built from TRBV5-5 and TRBJ1-5; TRBD1 might be the D (6 bases). CDR1 is SGHKS, CDR2 YYEKEE, per germline (reference sequence). The CDR3 consists of 15 residues. Trimming stripped 4 bases from V and 5 bases from J, with 16 bases between. The CDR3 DNA reads TGTGCCAGCAGCGTAACAGGGATGACGGATCAGCCCCAGCATTTT. It is translated as CASSVTGMTDQPQHF. Variable domain in full (rest from reference TRBV5-5 and TRBJ1-5): DAGVTQSPTHLIKTRGQQVTLRCSPISGHKSVSWYQQVLGQGPQFIFQYYEKEERGRGNFPDRFSARQFPNYSSELNVNALLLGDSALYLCASSVTGMTDQPQHFGDGTRLSIL.

The chain couples TRBV6-2 or TRBV6-3 to TRBJ1-5; D is uncertain. Trimming left V 2 bases short and J 2 bases short, with 10 bases between. The germline V gene has CDR1 MNHEY and CDR2 SVGEGT. This CDR3 has 15 amino acids. CDR3 coding DNA: TGTGCCAGCAGTTACGAGCGGGTGGGCAATCAGCCCCAGCATTTT. Translating gives CASSYERVGNQPQHF.

The rearrangement links TRBV15 to TRBJ2-1; tentative D call: TRBD2 (6 bases). The germline gives CDR1 LNHNV, CDR2 YYDKDF (reference sequence). This CDR3 spans 17 amino acids. V lost 0 bases to trimming and J lost 0 bases, with 12 bases between them. The CDR3 protein is CATSREGGISSYNEQFF. In nucleotides, the CDR3 is TGTGCCACCAGCAGAGAGGGCGGGATTAGCTCCTACAATGAGCAGTTCTTC. The full variable domain, rest sourced from reference TRBV15 and TRBJ2-1, is DAMVIQNPRYQVTQFGKPVTLSCSQTLNHNVMYWYQQKSSQAPKLLFHYYDKDFNNEADTPDNFQSRRPNTSFCFLDIRSPGLGDTAMYLCATSREGGISSYNEQFFGPGTRLTVL.

CDR3 amino acids: CASSDRGTNNEQFF. CDR3 nucleotide sequence: TGTGCCAGTTCCGACAGGGGTACTAACAATGAGCAGTTCTTC. This chain joins TRBV19 and TRBJ2-1, with 8 bases lining up with TRBD1. Germline loops: CDR1 LNHDA, CDR2 SQIVND (reference sequence). V gave up 8 bases and J gave up 5 bases; unmatched junction bases: 8. The CDR3 sequence is 14 residues long.

The rearrangement joins TRBV5-1 to TRBJ1-6; perhaps TRBD1 as D (5 bases). CDR3 length: 16 residues. Trimming removed 0 bases from V and 7 bases from J, with 14 bases in between. CDR1 is SGHRS, CDR2 YFSETQ, per germline. The DNA of the CDR3 is TGCGCCAGCAGCTTGGTATCTCAGGGAGGCAATTCACCCCTCCACTTT. Its protein product is CASSLVSQGGNSPLHF.

V and J are TRBV27 and TRBJ1-6, with TRBD1 identical over 9 bases. The CDR3 covers 15 residues. V dropped 6 bases and J dropped 9; count of bases not matched to a gene: 9. From germline, CDR1 is MNHEY and CDR2 SMNVEV (reference sequence). CDR3 coding DNA: TGTGCCAGCAGCACAAGCCGGACAGGGGTTTCACCCCTCCACTTT. This codes for CASSTSRTGVSPLHF.